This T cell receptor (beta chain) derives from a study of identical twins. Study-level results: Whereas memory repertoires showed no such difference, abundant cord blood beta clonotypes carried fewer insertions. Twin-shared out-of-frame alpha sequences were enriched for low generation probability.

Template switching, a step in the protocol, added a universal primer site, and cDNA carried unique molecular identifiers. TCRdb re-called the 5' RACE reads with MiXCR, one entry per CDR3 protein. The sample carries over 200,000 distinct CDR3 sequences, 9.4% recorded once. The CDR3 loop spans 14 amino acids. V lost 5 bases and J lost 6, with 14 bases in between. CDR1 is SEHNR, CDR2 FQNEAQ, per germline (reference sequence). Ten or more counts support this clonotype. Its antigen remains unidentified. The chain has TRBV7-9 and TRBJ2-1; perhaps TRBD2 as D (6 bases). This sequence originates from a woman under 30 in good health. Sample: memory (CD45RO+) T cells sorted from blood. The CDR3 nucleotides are TGTGCCAGCAGCCCCTGGTGGGAGGTCAATGAGCAGTTCTTC. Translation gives CASSPWWEVNEQFF.